This T cell receptor beta chain is from a study of early T cells in non-severe SARS-CoV-2 infection. Whole-study context: Alpha and beta chains were unpaired, from unsorted whole-blood bulk RNA.

Unique molecular identifiers (one per individual cDNA molecule) were attached. TCRdb reprocessed the 5' RACE reads via MiXCR and lists one record per CDR3 protein. The sample lists about 64,000 distinct CDR3 sequences, more than 15% occurring once. V lost 4 bases, J lost 2 bases, and 7 bases stayed unmatched. Germline CDR1 and CDR2: SGHNT and YYREEE (reference sequence). This CDR3 has 15 amino acids. This chain joins TRBV5-4 and TRBJ2-7; 9 nucleotides match TRBD1. This TCR derives from an adult who was a healthcare worker with PCR-confirmed SARS-CoV-2 infection or an uninfected control (not recorded which). Material: whole blood, obtained at baseline. CDR3 loop: CASSVWGQGTYEQYF. CDR3 bases: TGTGCCAGCAGCGTATGGGGACAGGGAACCTACGAGCAGTACTTC.